This TCR beta chain stems from a study of shared clonotypes between healthy human individuals. Overall study context: There were three CD4 naive, three CD4 memory, two CD8 naive and one CD8 memory plates per donor.

Clones were sequenced by immunoSEQ multiplex PCR, and TCRdb holds only the in-frame ones, with some missing. The data show about 2 million clones, just under 95% seen once. Notes on the study in general: Since donors were few, the genetic and exposure-history diversity represented was limited. When compared with the clonotypes that were shared by all four sorted-subset donors, the non-shared clonotypes turned out to have lower generation probabilities. Sampling involved blood alone; tissue repertoires likely differ.

About this clone itself: Its antigen is unknown.

Germline V lookup: CDR1 MGHDK, CDR2 SYGVNS. The CDR3 covers 16 residues. V lost 0 bases and J 0 bases, leaving 6 bases between the germline ends. Positive CCR7 selection of CD45RO-negative cells yielded the naive CD8 cells, and terminally differentiated effector memory CD45RA+ cells were excluded. The TCR comes from a man between 18 and 29 years old in good health. The specimen was naive CD8+ T cells sorted from blood. The chain links TRBV25-1 to TRBJ1-6; D perhaps matches TRBD1 (5 bases). As DNA, the CDR3 is TGTGCCAGCAGTGAATATGACAGCTCCTATAATTCACCCCTCCACTTT. Translated: CASSEYDSSYNSPLHF.